This TCR beta chain was profiled in a study of blood T cell repertoires in COVID-19. For the study at large: Samples of COVID-19 (acute and convalescent) were obtained from the United States, Italy and Spain. Sample material is recorded as cDNA or gDNA derived from T cells, B-cell-depleted T cells, or PBMCs.

The germline V gene encodes CDR1 SNHLY and CDR2 FYNNEI. The CDR3 sequence is 16 residues long. J gave up 2 bases and V 6 bases, and 9 bases lay outside the gene matches. In the authors' methods: The assay estimated nucleated cells by amplifying reference gene primers. The repertoire was sequenced with immunoSEQ multiplex PCR; TCRdb's copy has only in-frame clones and lacks some. That table is the source of V, J and clone size, and D and trimming were worked out from the DNA. The repertoire holds 26,000 or so clones, with roughly 70% as singletons. The chain employs TRBV2 and TRBJ1-1; 10 bases fit TRBD1. Sequencing was done on a sample of peripheral blood. The clonotype was recovered from a man between 60 and 75 years old with active or convalescent COVID-19. The CDR3 sequence: CASRDRTGGFNTEAFF. The CDR3 DNA is TGTGCCAGCAGGGATAGGACAGGGGGTTTCAACACTGAAGCTTTCTTT.